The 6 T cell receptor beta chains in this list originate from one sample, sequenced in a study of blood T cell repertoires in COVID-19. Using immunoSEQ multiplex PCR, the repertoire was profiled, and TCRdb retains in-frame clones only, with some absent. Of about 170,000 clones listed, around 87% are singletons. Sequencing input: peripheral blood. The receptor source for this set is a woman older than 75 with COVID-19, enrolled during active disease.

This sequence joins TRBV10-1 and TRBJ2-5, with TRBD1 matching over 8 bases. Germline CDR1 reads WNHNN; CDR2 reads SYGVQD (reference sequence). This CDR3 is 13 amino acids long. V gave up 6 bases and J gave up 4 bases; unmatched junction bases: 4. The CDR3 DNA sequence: TGCGCCAGCAGAGATACAGGGGGAGAGACCCAGTACTTC. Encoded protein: CASRDTGGETQYF.

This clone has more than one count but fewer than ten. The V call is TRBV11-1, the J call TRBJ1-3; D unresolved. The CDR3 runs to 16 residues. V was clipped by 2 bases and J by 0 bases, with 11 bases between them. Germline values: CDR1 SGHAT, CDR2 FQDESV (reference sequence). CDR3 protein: CASSLTDSGSGNTIYF. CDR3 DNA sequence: TGTGCCAGCAGCTTAACCGACTCCGGCTCTGGAAACACCATATATTTT.

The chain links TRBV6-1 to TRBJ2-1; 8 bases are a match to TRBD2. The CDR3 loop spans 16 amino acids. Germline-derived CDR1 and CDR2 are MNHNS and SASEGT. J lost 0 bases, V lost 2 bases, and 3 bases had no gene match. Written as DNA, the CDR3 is TGTGCCAGCAGTGAACGCCTAGCGGGCTCCTACAATGAGCAGTTCTTC. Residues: CASSERLAGSYNEQFF.

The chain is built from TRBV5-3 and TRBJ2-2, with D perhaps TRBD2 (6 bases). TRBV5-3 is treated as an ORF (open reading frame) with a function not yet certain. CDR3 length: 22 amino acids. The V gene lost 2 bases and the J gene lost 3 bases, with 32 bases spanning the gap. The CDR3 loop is CARSFIPHLSLASGSYTGELFF. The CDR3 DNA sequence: TGTGCCAGAAGCTTTATCCCCCATCTCTCTCTAGCGTCTGGTTCTTACACCGGGGAGCTGTTTTTT.

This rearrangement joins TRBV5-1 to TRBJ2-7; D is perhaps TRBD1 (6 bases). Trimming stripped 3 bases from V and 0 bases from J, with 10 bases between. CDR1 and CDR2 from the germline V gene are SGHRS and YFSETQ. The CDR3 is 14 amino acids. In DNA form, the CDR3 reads TGCGCCAGCAGCTCCCACAGGGTCTCCTACGAGCAGTACTTC. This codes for CASSSHRVSYEQYF.

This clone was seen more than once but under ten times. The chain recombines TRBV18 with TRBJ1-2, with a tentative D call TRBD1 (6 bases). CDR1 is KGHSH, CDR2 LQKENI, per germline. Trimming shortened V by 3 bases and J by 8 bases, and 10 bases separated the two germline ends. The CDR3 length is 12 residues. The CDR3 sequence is CASSPGARGYTF. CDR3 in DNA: TGTGCCAGCTCACCGGGGGCGCGGGGCTACACCTTC.